The rows below give T cell receptor beta chains drawn from one sample of a study of blood T cell repertoires in COVID-19. Measured with immunoSEQ multiplex PCR; TCRdb has only the in-frame clones, and not every one. The data hold 210,000 or so clones, with 80% to 90% observed a single time. Material: PBMCs or T cells enriched from blood (not recorded which). These receptors all stem from a woman in her forties or fifties who had been exposed to COVID-19. Each CDR3 is given with its conserved first and last residue. Each record gives: J gene, D gene, V gene, clone size, CDR3 DNA, CDR3 protein. The D gene is left open where the match is weak. For some rows the clone size is stated as once, few or many, or as a class when expanded; others skip it.

J: TRBJ1-3
D: NA
V: TRBV6-5
size: once
DNA: TGTGCCAGCAGTTCCCAAGCTTCCTCTGGAAACACCATATATTTT
CDR3: CASSSQASSGNTIYF

J: TRBJ1-3
D: NA
V: TRBV11-3
size: NA
DNA: TGTGCCAGCAGCTTAGGTGGAGTCTCTGGAAACACCATATATTTT
CDR3: CASSLGGVSGNTIYF

J: TRBJ2-7
D: TRBD2
V: TRBV28
size: NA
DNA: TGTGCCAGCAGTCAACTAGCGGGGGGGCGCGAGCAGTACTTC
CDR3: CASSQLAGGREQYF

J: TRBJ1-1
D: NA
V: TRBV2
size: NA
DNA: TGTGCCACCCCGCCAAGGGGCAGATTGAACACTGAAGCTTTCTTT
CDR3: CATPPRGRLNTEAFF

J: TRBJ2-2
D: NA
V: TRBV10-3
size: NA
DNA: TGTGCCACGGCGAACACCGGGGAGCTGTTTTTT
CDR3: CATANTGELFF

J: TRBJ1-5
D: TRBD1
V: TRBV7-2
size: NA
DNA: TGTGCCAGCAGCTCTAGGACAGGGCCAAATCAGCCCCAGCATTTT
CDR3: CASSSRTGPNQPQHF

J: TRBJ2-1
D: NA
V: TRBV18
size: NA
DNA: TGTGCCAGCTCACCCAACAGGGAGACTCAGTTCTTC
CDR3: CASSPNRETQFF

J: TRBJ2-7
D: TRBD1
V: TRBV5-4
size: once
DNA: TGTGCCAGCAGCTTGGAGGGGACAGGGGCCTACGAGCAGTACTTC
CDR3: CASSLEGTGAYEQYF

J: TRBJ1-4
D: TRBD1
V: TRBV9
size: NA
DNA: TGTGCCAGCAGCGCCCGACAGGGTGGTGAAAAACTGTTTTTT
CDR3: CASSARQGGEKLFF

J: TRBJ2-3
D: NA
V: TRBV5-4
size: once
DNA: TGTGCCAGCAGCTTGGCCGTGCTCGGGGTGACAGATACGCAGTATTTT
CDR3: CASSLAVLGVTDTQYF

J: TRBJ1-1
D: TRBD1
V: TRBV11-2
size: NA
DNA: TGTGCCAGCAGCCGAAGCCCGGGACAGGGTGACACTGAAGCTTTCTTT
CDR3: CASSRSPGQGDTEAFF

J: TRBJ2-5
D: NA
V: TRBV3-1/TRBV3-2
size: NA
DNA: TGTGCCAGCAGCCAAGGAACAGATTCCCAAGAGACCCAGTACTTC
CDR3: CASSQGTDSQETQYF

J: TRBJ2-5
D: NA
V: TRBV2
size: NA
DNA: TGTGCCAGCAGGGCATTGCAAGAGACCCAGTACTTC
CDR3: CASRALQETQYF

J: TRBJ2-7
D: TRBD2
V: TRBV6-2/TRBV6-3
size: NA
DNA: TGTGCCAGCAGTACCACCACCGGAGCGGGGGTATACTTC
CDR3: CASSTTTGAGVYF

J: TRBJ2-2
D: NA
V: TRBV25-1
size: once
DNA: TGTGCCAGCAGTGAACACAGACAGAACACCGGGGAGCTGTTTTTT
CDR3: CASSEHRQNTGELFF

J: TRBJ2-5
D: TRBD1
V: TRBV15
size: NA
DNA: TGTGCCACCAGCAGCCTTCTACCCGGGACAGGGGCTCCTCTCCAAGAGACCCAGTACTTC
CDR3: CATSSLLPGTGAPLQETQYF

J: TRBJ2-5
D: NA
V: TRBV27
size: NA
DNA: TGTGCCAGCAGTTTATTCGGAGATCGGGAGACCCAGTACTTC
CDR3: CASSLFGDRETQYF

J: TRBJ1-1
D: NA
V: TRBV10-2
size: NA
DNA: TGCGCCAGCAGTAGCGGGTCCCTCGCGGCAGCTTTCTTT
CDR3: CASSSGSLAAAFF

J: TRBJ1-2
D: NA
V: TRBV5-1
size: few
DNA: TGCGCCAGCAGCTTGTACGGGGAGTATGGCTACACCTTC
CDR3: CASSLYGEYGYTF

J: TRBJ2-7
D: NA
V: TRBV7-2
size: NA
DNA: TGTGCCAGCAGCTTAAGGGGGGGGGCCGGGAGAAAGTACTTC
CDR3: CASSLRGGAGRKYF

J: TRBJ1-3
D: TRBD1
V: TRBV5-8
size: NA
DNA: TGTGCCAGCGATGTGGGGGACAGCTCTGGAAACACCATATATTTT
CDR3: CASDVGDSSGNTIYF

J: TRBJ1-1
D: NA
V: TRBV12-3/TRBV12-4
size: NA
DNA: TGTGCCAGCAGTTTATTCGGGGGACAAGCTTTCTTT
CDR3: CASSLFGGQAFF

J: TRBJ1-1
D: NA
V: TRBV7-5
size: NA
DNA: TGTGTCAGAAGCTTCGACAGGGGGCTGATGAACACTGAAGCTTTCTTT
CDR3: CVRSFDRGLMNTEAFF

J: TRBJ1-6
D: NA
V: TRBV6-5
size: few
DNA: TGTGCCAGCAGTTCGGGGGGGCGGAATTCACCCCTCCACTTT
CDR3: CASSSGGRNSPLHF

J: TRBJ1-6
D: NA
V: TRBV5-1
size: NA
DNA: TGCGCCAGCAGCTTGGGACTTTATAATTCACCCCTCCACTTT
CDR3: CASSLGLYNSPLHF

J: TRBJ1-6
D: TRBD1
V: TRBV10-2
size: NA
DNA: TGCGCCAGCAGTGAGTCTGGGACAGGGTCGGGTTCACCCCTCCACTTT
CDR3: CASSESGTGSGSPLHF